These 28 T cell receptor beta chains were sequenced from one sample in a study of blood T cell repertoires in COVID-19. Clones were read by immunoSEQ multiplex PCR, and TCRdb kept only the in-frame ones, dropping some. The table has some 90,000 clones, about 84% seen once. The sequencing input was peripheral blood. The origin of the receptors is a man in his sixties with acute or convalescent COVID-19.

This clone was recorded only once. The CDR3 reads CASSLGALRSQLSGNTIYF. CDR3 bases: TGTGCCAGCAGCTTAGGGGCGTTAAGAAGTCAGTTATCTGGAAACACCATATATTTT. The V gene is TRBV7-2, the J gene TRBJ1-3, with D hard to call. The germline V and J ends were trimmed by 1 base and 1 base, with 20 bases remaining between them. There are 19 residues in the CDR3. Germline lookup yields CDR1 SGHTA and CDR2 FQGNSA. Using reference TRBV7-2 and TRBJ1-3 for the parts outside the CDR3, the full variable domain is GAGVSQSPSNKVTEKGKDVELRCDPISGHTALYWYRQSLGQGLEFLIYFQGNSAPDKSGLPSDRFSAERTGGSVSTLTIQRTQQEDSAVYLCASSLGALRSQLSGNTIYFGEGSWLTVV.

The chain joins TRBV10-1 to TRBJ1-4, with 7 bases that match TRBD1. J was trimmed by 8 bases and V by 10 bases; bases with no gene match: 16. The CDR3 sequence is 15 residues long. The germline V gene has CDR1 WNHNN and CDR2 SYGVQD (reference sequence). The CDR3 coding sequence is TGCGCCACTAAGATTCATAGACAGGGACGAGAAAAACTGTTTTTT. Amino acids: CATKIHRQGREKLFF.

The chain employs TRBV19 and TRBJ1-6; 10 bases agree with TRBD1. The CDR3 runs to 15 residues. CDR1 LNHDA and CDR2 SQIVND come from the germline V gene (reference sequence). V lost 5 bases, J lost 8 bases, and 6 bases stayed unmatched. CDR3 in DNA: TGTGCCAGTAGTCCGCCGGGACAGGGGTATTCACCCCTCCACTTT. Its protein product is CASSPPGQGYSPLHF.

The CDR3 DNA reads TGTGCCAGCAGCGACAGAGAATATAACTATGGCTACACCTTC. Its translation: CASSDREYNYGYTF. The V call is TRBV6-5, the J call TRBJ1-2; a weak D match, TRBD1 (5 bases). The CDR3 is 14 amino acids. Trimming left V 6 bases short and J 1 base short, with 12 bases between. The germline CDR1 and CDR2 sequences are MNHEY and SVGAGI.

The chain links TRBV19 to TRBJ2-3; no reliable D call. This CDR3 region has 14 residues. V was pared by 1 base and J by 2 bases, with 7 bases between. Germline assignment: CDR1 LNHDA and CDR2 SQIVND (reference sequence). CDR3 nucleotide sequence: TGTGCCAGTAGTATAGCTCAGATCACAGATACGCAGTATTTT. Encoded protein: CASSIAQITDTQYF.

This sequence joins TRBV5-1 and TRBJ1-3; D remains unclear. In germline, CDR1 is SGHRS, CDR2 YFSETQ. The CDR3 length is 12 residues. Trimming shortened V by 10 bases and J by 0 bases, and 8 bases separated the two germline ends. This CDR3 reads CAAESSGNTIYF. The CDR3 DNA reads TGCGCCGCGGAGAGCTCTGGAAACACCATATATTTT.

The rearrangement links TRBV6-1 to TRBJ2-3; 8 bases align to TRBD2. Germline V gene data show CDR1 as MNHNS and CDR2 as SASEGT. V was clipped by 4 bases and J by 2 bases; unmatched bases: 8. This CDR3 has 16 residues. The CDR3 nucleotides read TGTGCCAGCAGTGCCCTGAGCGGGAGTATCACAGATACGCAGTATTTT. Translating it yields CASSALSGSITDTQYF.

Here the CDR3 reads CASSRRLAGRNEQFF. The CDR3 bases are TGTGCCAGCAGCCGCCGACTAGCGGGAAGGAATGAGCAGTTCTTC. The chain recombines TRBV6-5 with TRBJ2-1; 11 bases align to TRBD2. The germline gives CDR1 MNHEY, CDR2 SVGAGI. The CDR3 is 15 residues long. The trim removed 6 bases at V and 7 bases at J, leaving 8 bases unmatched.

The chain recombines TRBV9 with TRBJ1-3; the D gene is possibly TRBD1 (6 bases). With 0 bases removed from V and 0 bases from J, the gap between germline ends came to 16 bases. Germline CDR1 and CDR2: SGDLS and YYNGEE. The CDR3 is 18 residues long. The CDR3 DNA sequence: TGTGCCAGCAGCGTAGGGTGGACAGAGCTGTACTCTGGAAACACCATATATTTT. Encoded protein: CASSVGWTELYSGNTIYF.

The CDR3 bases are TGTGCCAGCAGTTGGGACAGCGCTAATGAAAAACTGTTTTTT. It yields the protein CASSWDSANEKLFF. The gene calls are TRBV28 and TRBJ1-4; 7 bases agree with TRBD1. CDR3 size: 14 residues. Germline V gene sequence: CDR1 MDHEN, CDR2 SYDVKM. V was pared by 4 bases and J by 3 bases, with 2 bases of the junction left unmatched.

Only a few counts were recorded for this clone. The rearrangement links TRBV19 to TRBJ1-3; 7 nucleotides line up with TRBD1. V lost 7 bases to trimming and J lost 6 bases; unmatched junction nucleotides: 9. The CDR3 is 14 amino acids. CDR1 and CDR2 (germline): LNHDA, SQIVND (reference sequence). CDR3 coding DNA: TGTGCCAGTACCCCACAGGGGTTCGAAAACACCATATATTTT. Protein: CASTPQGFENTIYF.

This clone was seen a handful of times. The CDR3 region has the DNA TGTGCCAGCAGTTCAACGTGGGACATAGGTTACAATGAGCAGTTCTTC. Translation gives CASSSTWDIGYNEQFF. V is TRBV27 and J is TRBJ2-1; maybe TRBD1 (6 bases). Germline V gene lookup returns CDR1 MNHEY and CDR2 SMNVEV (reference sequence). V was trimmed by 4 bases and J by 4 bases, leaving 17 bases between them. The CDR3 runs to 16 residues.

The rearrangement uses TRBV4-1 and TRBJ1-5, with a weak D call TRBD1 (5 bases). V lost 1 base and J lost 0, with 10 bases in between. The CDR3 length is 16 residues. The germline V gene encodes CDR1 MGHRA and CDR2 YSYEKL. CDR3 nucleotide sequence: TGCGCCAGCAGCCAAGTTCGGGGGGATAGCAATCAGCCCCAGCATTTT. Translation gives CASSQVRGDSNQPQHF.

With respect to this clone: Other DNA sequences in this sample translate to the same CDR3. This chain links TRBV9 with TRBJ2-2; tentative D call: TRBD1 (6 bases). The CDR3 length is 14 residues. V lost 5 bases and J 0 bases, leaving 8 bases between the germline ends. Germline CDR1 SGDLS, CDR2 YYNGEE. The CDR3 region is CASRGQTNTGELFF. CDR3 DNA: TGTGCCAGCAGAGGACAGACGAACACCGGGGAGCTGTTTTTT. The full variable domain, with the rest looked up from reference TRBV9 and TRBJ2-2, is DSGVTQTPKHLITATGQRVTLRCSPRSGDLSVYWYQQSLDQGLQFLIQYYNGEERAKGNILERFSAQQFPDLHSELNLSSLELGDSALYFCASRGQTNTGELFFGEGSRLTVL.

Regarding this clone: The junction departs from the called germline gene at one end, perhaps through a read error. V gene TRBV13 combines with J gene TRBJ1-3, with a possible D match to TRBD1 (5 bases). Germline CDR1 PRHDT, CDR2 FYEKMQ (reference sequence). CDR3 length: 15 amino acids. CDR3 in amino acids: CASSLEGVSGDTIYF. CDR3 nucleotides: TGTGCCAGCAGCTTAGAAGGGGTGAGTGGAGACACCATATATTTT.

The chain uses TRBV7-2 and TRBJ2-2; TRBD1 aligns across 8 bases. Germline V lookup: CDR1 SGHTA, CDR2 FQGNSA. CDR3 length: 16 amino acids. Trimming removed 1 base from V and 6 bases from J; junction bases left unmatched: 7. The CDR3 is CASSLVGAGGPGELFF. Here the CDR3 DNA reads TGTGCCAGCAGCTTAGTTGGGGCAGGGGGCCCCGGGGAGCTGTTTTTT.

V usage is TRBV9 and J usage is TRBJ1-6; tentatively, D is TRBD1 (5 bases). The CDR3 has 15 amino acids. The V end lost 3 bases, the J end lost 3 bases, and 10 bases lay between the germline ends. Per germline, CDR1 SGDLS and CDR2 YYNGEE. CDR3 sequence reads: CASSDTGFYNSPLHF. The CDR3 nucleotides read TGTGCCAGCAGCGATACAGGATTCTATAATTCACCCCTCCACTTT.

The rearrangement links TRBV4-3 to TRBJ2-7; D gene ambiguous. Trimming shortened V by 2 bases and J by 5 bases, and 13 bases separated the two germline ends. CDR3 length equals 14 residues. Germline V gene data show CDR1 as LGHNA and CDR2 as YSLEER. The CDR3 loop reads CASSQLSSLDEQYF. The CDR3 region has the DNA TGCGCCAGCAGCCAACTTTCTAGTTTGGACGAGCAGTACTTC.

The rearrangement uses TRBV3-1 (or the pseudogene TRBV3-2) and TRBJ2-7; 7 bases line up with TRBD1. Losses at the gene ends were 4 bases for V and 0 bases for J; bases not matched to a gene: 3. This CDR3 has 14 amino acids. The germline V gene has CDR1 LGHDT and CDR2 YNNKEL (reference sequence). The CDR3 is CASSRQGGSYEQYF. The CDR3 region has the DNA TGTGCCAGCAGCCGACAGGGCGGCTCCTACGAGCAGTACTTC.

V usage is TRBV2 and J usage is TRBJ2-1; 11 positions agree with TRBD2. Germline V CDR1 and CDR2: SNHLY, FYNNEI. V trimming: 5 bases; J trimming: 4 bases; junction bases outside the gene matches: 1. The CDR3 has 14 residues. This CDR3 is CASSRLAGYNEQFF. The CDR3 coding sequence is TGTGCCAGCAGTAGACTAGCGGGGTACAATGAGCAGTTCTTC.

V and J are TRBV19 and TRBJ2-3, with 8 positions matching TRBD2. The germline V gene has CDR1 LNHDA and CDR2 SQIVND (reference sequence). This CDR3 has 13 amino acids. V lost 5 bases, J lost 7 bases, and 5 bases stayed unmatched. The CDR3 DNA sequence: TGTGCCAGTAGTCCCGGGGGGGCAAATACGCAGTATTTT. As protein: CASSPGGANTQYF.

Worth noting for this clone: A read error may account for a junction end that differs from germline. The chain employs TRBV6-1 and TRBJ2-1, with 8 bases lining up with TRBD1. This CDR3 has 13 residues. The germline gives CDR1 MNHNS, CDR2 SASEGT. The CDR3 spells CASGEDRGYEQFF. The CDR3 nucleotides are TGTGCCAGCGGTGAAGACAGGGGCTATGAGCAGTTCTTC.

This chain uses TRBV21-1 with TRBJ2-5; TRBD1, as called in the table, went unchecked against the DNA. TRBV21-1 is recorded as a pseudogene. CDR3 length: 15 amino acids. In DNA, the CDR3 is TGTGCCAGCAGCAAAGCCCCGACAGGGAAAGAGACCCAGTACTTC. Translating it yields CASSKAPTGKETQYF.

The chain links TRBV4-1 to TRBJ2-1, with TRBD2 matching 10 bases. Germline V gives CDR1 MGHRA, CDR2 YSYEKL. After removal of 3 bases from V and 7 bases from J, the junction contained 12 bases not matched to a gene. This CDR3 is 17 amino acids long. The CDR3 spells CASSQVLAGVIDNEQFF. CDR3 DNA: TGCGCCAGCAGCCAGGTTCTAGCGGGAGTTATTGATAATGAGCAGTTCTTC.

The chain couples TRBV5-1 to TRBJ2-7, with 10 bases that match TRBD1. CDR3 length: 15 residues. Germline V CDR1 and CDR2: SGHRS, YFSETQ. Trimming removed 3 bases from V and 3 bases from J; junction bases left unmatched: 6. The CDR3 nucleotides are TGCGCCAGCAGCTCCGGGACAGGGGTTGGCTACGAGCAGTACTTC. Residues: CASSSGTGVGYEQYF.

V is TRBV3-1 (or the pseudogene TRBV3-2) and J is TRBJ2-7, with 7 nucleotides matching TRBD1. The trim removed 5 bases at V and 1 base at J, leaving 8 bases unmatched. The germline V gene has CDR1 LGHDT and CDR2 YNNKEL (reference sequence). The CDR3 extends over 15 amino acids. The CDR3 DNA reads as TGTGCCAGCAGCACCTCCCGGGACAGTTCCTACGAGCAGTACTTC. Protein sequence: CASSTSRDSSYEQYF.

This clone was recorded only once. V gene TRBV19 combines with J gene TRBJ2-1; a weak D match, TRBD2 (7 bases). The germline V gene has CDR1 LNHDA and CDR2 SQIVND (reference sequence). The V and J ends lost 6 bases and 1 base respectively, with 13 bases between them. The CDR3 loop spans 15 amino acids. DNA of the CDR3: TGTGCCAGTAGCGCCGCGGGGGCATCCTACAATGAGCAGTTCTTC. This gives the protein CASSAAGASYNEQFF. Using reference TRBV19 and TRBJ2-1 for the parts outside the CDR3, the full variable domain is DGGITQSPKYLFRKEGQNVTLSCEQNLNHDAMYWYRQDPGQGLRLIYYSQIVNDFQKGDIAEGYSVSREKKESFPLTVTSAQKNPTAFYLCASSAAGASYNEQFFGPGTRLTVL.

The CDR3 reads CASSLTPGTAYEQYF. The CDR3 DNA reads as TGTGCCAGCAGCTTGACCCCCGGGACAGCATACGAGCAGTACTTC. The chain links TRBV7-6 to TRBJ2-7; 7 nucleotides agree with TRBD1. The V segment lost 3 bases and the J segment 4 bases; nucleotides outside the gene matches: 9. CDR3 length: 15 amino acids. The germline CDR1 and CDR2 sequences are SGHVS and FNYEAQ.